The TCR beta chain described here comes from a study of cytomegalovirus exposure and HLA in healthy donors. A word on this clone: No antigen is known for it.

Points from the study as a whole: The dataset shows that most TCR sequences were rare, while some public TCRs occurred in many donors.

PCR primers comprised 60 Vbeta and 13 Jbeta primers. Clones were sequenced by immunoSEQ multiplex PCR, and TCRdb holds only the in-frame ones, with some missing. The profile shows approximately 150,000 clones, about 80% of them singletons. This receptor was obtained from a woman aged 40 to 55 in good health and CMV-seronegative. Sequenced: PBMCs.

CDR3 coding DNA: TGTGCCAGCAGTTTCGGGCGCGGGGCCTACGAGCAGTACTTC. Translation gives CASSFGRGAYEQYF. The genes are TRBV6-5 and TRBJ2-7; D is perhaps TRBD2 (6 bases). V was clipped by 4 bases and J by 2 bases, with 12 bases between them. The length of the CDR3 is 14 residues. Germline V gene lookup returns CDR1 MNHEY and CDR2 SVGAGI.